This T cell receptor beta chain was obtained from a study of cytomegalovirus exposure and HLA in healthy donors. Findings and caveats of the study: The listing of 150 to 200 TCR beta chains classed them as cytomegalovirus-associated. A later analysis found common viral pathogens apparently linked to several of the most significant clusters. In vitro, three CMV-associated chains proved specific for CMV antigens.

Notes on this clone: Antigen specificity is unknown.

CDR3 length: 12 amino acids. In germline, CDR1 is SQVTM, CDR2 ANQGSEA. This PCR relied on a set of 60 Vbeta primers and 13 Jbeta primers. This table comes from immunoSEQ multiplex PCR, and its TCRdb copy is limited to in-frame clones, with some not included. The sample shows 150,000 to 200,000 clones, nearly 80% of them seen only once. This receptor was identified in a female donor in good health and CMV-seronegative. The V gene is TRBV29-1, the J gene TRBJ2-1, with D tentatively TRBD1 (6 bases). Sequencing was performed on PBMCs. CDR3 region: CSGGVNGGEQFF. CDR3 DNA sequence: TGCAGTGGGGGCGTTAACGGAGGTGAGCAGTTCTTC.